This T cell receptor (beta chain) was identified in a study of regulatory T cells in long-lasting Graves disease. To make TCR beta libraries, researchers used iRepertoire HTBI primers and Arm-PCR of CDR3 regions. Each CDR3 protein gets one entry after TCRdb re-called the multiplex PCR reads with MiXCR. The sample carries about 240,000 distinct CDR3 sequences, 20% to 25% recorded once. Specified time point: newly diagnosed GD, antithyroid drugs for less than 3 months. Isolated PBMC RNA provided the starting material for the TCR library. The table lists this clonotype with many counts. The sequencing here drew on peripheral blood mononuclear cells (PBMCs), taken at new diagnosis, from a patient treated with antithyroid drugs. This clonotype was sampled from a female donor with Graves disease.

CDR3 DNA: TGCGCCAGCAGCCTCCTAACGGGGGGGCCCTACGAGCAGTACTTC. This translates into CASSLLTGGPYEQYF. The rearrangement links TRBV4-3 to TRBJ2-7, with 8 bases aligning to TRBD2. The CDR3 runs 15 residues. The germline CDR1 and CDR2 sequences are LGHNA and YSLEER. With V trimmed by 4 bases and J by 2 bases, 7 bases remained unmatched.